This T cell receptor (beta chain) was identified in a study of T cell repertoires in cytomegalovirus infection. Overall study: Both recently identified HLA-C-restricted and well-studied HLA-B-restricted CMV epitopes were used in the study. It was the public TCR beta signatures that indicated both CMV infection and matching HLA type. Study-wide results and caveats: It was HLA-C-restricted CMV-specific TCR beta clonotypes that dominated the response ex vivo.

About this clonotype itself: Its antigen is not known.

Germline assignment: CDR1 MNHEY and CDR2 SMNVEV (reference sequence). V dropped 8 bases and J dropped 5; count of bases not matched to a gene: 4. CDR3 length: 14 amino acids. In TCRdb, the reads were re-called with MiXCR into one record per CDR3 protein. This table has roughly 500,000 distinct CDR3 sequences, around 35% appearing once. Sequencing used cultured PBMCs, obtained from culture after CMV antigen stimulation. This clonotype originated in a human donor in good health (CMV status not recorded). Some clones in this sample may be carry-over from other donors' samples. The chain couples TRBV27 to TRBJ2-1; 12 nucleotides agree with TRBD1. The DNA of the CDR3 is TGTGCCAGCCACCGGGACAGGGGGCACAATGAGCAGTTCTTC. This translates into CASHRDRGHNEQFF.